These 16 T cell receptor beta chains came from one sample sequenced in a study of identical twins. TCRdb redid the calling of the 5' RACE reads with MiXCR, one entry per CDR3 protein. The data show roughly 260,000 distinct CDR3 sequences, with over 11% seen just once and around 9% held by the top ten. The sequenced material came from memory (CD45RO+) T cells sorted from blood. The receptors derive from a woman aged 18 to 35 in good health.

The J gene is TRBJ2-5, the V gene TRBV4-1, with D possibly TRBD2 on 5 matching bases. CDR3 length equals 14 residues. The V and J ends lost 3 bases and 7 bases respectively, with 15 bases between them. The germline CDR1 and CDR2 sequences are MGHRA and YSYEKL. CDR3 in amino acids: CASSHALGWGTQYF. The CDR3 DNA reads TGCGCCAGCAGCCATGCACTAGGATGGGGGACCCAGTACTTC.

This clonotype was recorded at least ten times. The genes are TRBV9 and TRBJ2-4, with D maybe TRBD2 (6 bases). Germline CDR1 and CDR2: SGDLS and YYNGEE. The CDR3 is 13 amino acids. Trimming took 10 bases from V and 2 from J, leaving 13 bases between them. CDR3 coding DNA: TGTGCCGCTGGAGGGAACCCCAAAAACATTCAGTACTTC. The encoded protein is CAAGGNPKNIQYF.

This chain uses TRBV5-1 with TRBJ1-1; D unclear. The CDR3 length is 17 residues. Germline CDR1 reads SGHRS; CDR2 reads YFSETQ. The ends were cut back, 3 bases at V and 0 bases at J, with 18 bases in the middle. DNA of the CDR3: TGCGCCAGCAGCTCCACGACAATGATGGGAATGAACACTGAAGCTTTCTTT. Translation gives CASSSTTMMGMNTEAFF.

This chain links TRBV6-5 with TRBJ2-2; D gene unclear. There are 15 residues in the CDR3. The V gene lost 2 bases and the J gene lost 6 bases, with 13 bases spanning the gap. Looked up from germline, CDR1 is MNHEY and CDR2 is SVGAGI. The CDR3 DNA is TGTGCCAGCAGTTACCCCAACCAAGCGTCCGGGGAGCTGTTTTTT. As protein: CASSYPNQASGELFF.

The J gene is TRBJ2-5, the V gene TRBV12-5, with D perhaps TRBD1 (6 bases). V was pared by 3 bases and J by 6 bases, with 17 bases between. This CDR3 contains 15 residues. Germline CDR1 LGHNT, CDR2 FRNRAP. The CDR3, as DNA: TGTGCTAGTGGTTTAGGACAGTCAACCTTGCAGACCCAGTACTTC. This encodes CASGLGQSTLQTQYF.

This clonotype was seen just once. V usage is TRBV7-9 and J usage is TRBJ2-1, with 8 bases aligning to TRBD2. V was clipped by 9 bases and J by 3 bases; unmatched bases: 16. The length of the CDR3 is 17 residues. Germline lookup yields CDR1 SEHNR and CDR2 FQNEAQ (reference sequence). The CDR3 region is CARSPGFAGGLYNEQFF. The CDR3 nucleotides are TGTGCCAGGAGCCCCGGGTTCGCGGGAGGCCTCTACAATGAGCAGTTCTTC.

This clonotype was counted a few times. The V and J genes are TRBV3-1 and TRBJ2-1; D is uncertain. Germline lookup yields CDR1 LGHDT and CDR2 YNNKEL (reference sequence). This CDR3 is built from 17 residues. Trimming took 0 bases from V and 3 from J, leaving 15 bases between them. CDR3 residues: CASSQDSPLSFYNEQFF. CDR3 in DNA: TGTGCCAGCAGCCAAGATAGCCCCCTGAGCTTCTACAATGAGCAGTTCTTC.

The J gene is TRBJ2-6, the V gene TRBV6-2 or TRBV6-3; unclear D gene. This CDR3 spans 19 amino acids. The V and J ends lost 6 bases and 0 bases respectively, with 21 bases between them. Germline values: CDR1 MNHEY, CDR2 SVGEGT. Here the CDR3 DNA reads TGTGCCAGCAGGCGTGGTGGTGTGACCCATTACTCTGGGGCCAACGTCCTGACTTTC. Its protein product is CASRRGGVTHYSGANVLTF.

In this sample, this clonotype turned up many times. This chain connects TRBV6-1 to TRBJ2-3; TRBD2 agrees at 12 bases. CDR1 and CDR2 (germline): MNHNS, SASEGT. CDR3 size: 15 residues. J gave up 2 bases and V 5 bases, and 2 bases lay outside the gene matches. For the CDR3, the DNA is TGTGCCAGCAGTCTAGCGGGGGGGTTCACAGATACGCAGTATTTT. Amino acids: CASSLAGGFTDTQYF.

This clonotype has ten or more counts. The chain recombines TRBV7-2 with TRBJ2-4; D possibly corresponds to TRBD2 (5 bases). Looked up from germline, CDR1 is SGHTA and CDR2 is FQGNSA. V lost 1 base and J lost 7, with 8 bases in between. This CDR3 has 13 residues. The CDR3 region is CASSLVLANIQYF. The CDR3 DNA is TGTGCCAGCAGCTTAGTGTTAGCGAACATTCAGTACTTC.

In its sample, this clonotype was seen a few times. The chain has TRBV10-3 and TRBJ2-1; D might be TRBD2 (6 bases). With 4 bases removed from V and 6 bases from J, the gap between germline ends came to 10 bases. The CDR3 runs 13 residues. CDR1 is ENHRY, CDR2 SYGVKD, per germline. Written as DNA, the CDR3 is TGTGCCATCAGTGGAAAACTAGCCAATGAGCAGTTCTTC. This sequence encodes CAISGKLANEQFF.

This clonotype was seen only a few times. This chain links TRBV5-1 with TRBJ2-3; 9 bases are a match to TRBD2. The V gene end was trimmed by 5 bases and the J gene end by 2 bases; junction bases not matched to a gene: 12. The CDR3 is 17 residues long. CDR1 is SGHRS and CDR2 is YFSETQ in the germline V gene. The CDR3 loop reads CASRPRVAGASTDTQYF. Here the CDR3 DNA reads TGCGCCAGCAGACCCCGGGTAGCGGGGGCCTCCACAGATACGCAGTATTTT.

V usage is TRBV3-1 and J usage is TRBJ2-7; D not resolved. The CDR3 runs to 13 residues. CDR1 and CDR2 (germline): LGHDT, YNNKEL (reference sequence). V lost 4 bases to trimming and J lost 7 bases, with 14 bases between them. In nucleotides, the CDR3 is TGTGCCAGCAGCCGAGGACCCTACGGGGAGCAGTACTTC. Its translation: CASSRGPYGEQYF.

The J gene is TRBJ2-1, the V gene TRBV20-1, with no clear D. V dropped 5 bases and J dropped 7 bases, with 12 bases sitting between them. Germline V CDR1 and CDR2: DFQATT, SNEGSKA (reference sequence). CDR3 length: 12 amino acids. The CDR3 reads CSASPLSNEQFF. The CDR3 bases are TGCAGTGCTTCCCCCTTATCGAATGAGCAGTTCTTC.

This clonotype was seen more than once but under ten times. The chain has TRBV5-1 and TRBJ2-7; perhaps TRBD2 as D (5 bases). Trimming stripped 0 bases from V and 2 bases from J, with 12 bases between. Germline loops: CDR1 SGHRS, CDR2 YFSETQ. This CDR3 is 15 amino acids long. The CDR3 DNA reads as TGCGCCAGCAGCTTGGAGCCACACGGGACCTACGAGCAGTACTTC. Residues: CASSLEPHGTYEQYF.

This clonotype was seen more than once but under ten times. Written as DNA, the CDR3 is TGTGCCGCCTCGGGACAAAACCTTGCAACTAATGAAAAACTGTTTTTT. Its translation: CAASGQNLATNEKLFF. This chain links TRBV10-3 with TRBJ1-4; possibly TRBD1 for D (6 bases). CDR3 length: 16 amino acids. Germline CDR1 ENHRY, CDR2 SYGVKD. Trimming stripped 11 bases from V and 0 bases from J, with 19 bases between.